This TCR beta chain was found in a study of T cell changes during pregnancy in multiple sclerosis. TCRdb's table, derived via immunoSEQ multiplex PCR, lists solely in-frame clones and lacks some. The sample shows around 53,000 clones, approximately 92% of them seen only once. This clone was seen once. Sequences were derived from CD4+ T cells from peripheral blood mononuclear cells, sampled after pregnancy. This clonotype was obtained from a female donor with multiple sclerosis, enrolled in a pregnancy study.

In nucleotides, the CDR3 is TGTGCCAGTAGTGCAGGGGGAGATAGGTACTTC. This sequence encodes CASSAGGDRYF. The rearrangement uses TRBV19 and TRBJ2-7; 7 bases are a match to TRBD1. Losses at the gene ends were 5 bases for V and 12 bases for J; bases not matched to a gene: 7. The CDR3 spans 11 residues. In germline, CDR1 is LNHDA, CDR2 SQIVND (reference sequence).